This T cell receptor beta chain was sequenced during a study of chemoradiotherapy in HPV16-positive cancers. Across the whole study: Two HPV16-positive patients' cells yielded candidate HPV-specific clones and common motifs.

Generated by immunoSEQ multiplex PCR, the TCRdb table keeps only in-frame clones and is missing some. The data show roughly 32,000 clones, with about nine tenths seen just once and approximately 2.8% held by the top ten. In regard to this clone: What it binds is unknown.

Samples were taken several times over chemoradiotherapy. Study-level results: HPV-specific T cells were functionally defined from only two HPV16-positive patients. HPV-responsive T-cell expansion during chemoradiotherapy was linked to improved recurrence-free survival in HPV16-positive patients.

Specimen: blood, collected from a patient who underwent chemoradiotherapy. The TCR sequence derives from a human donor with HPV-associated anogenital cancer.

The CDR3 sequence is CASRDFSAGELFF. The CDR3 DNA sequence: TGTGCCAGTCGGGACTTCTCCGCCGGGGAGCTGTTTTTT. The chain carries TRBV9 and TRBJ2-2; weak D call: TRBD2 (6 bases). Germline CDR1 and CDR2: SGDLS and YYNGEE. The CDR3 runs to 13 residues. Trimming shortened V by 8 bases and J by 6 bases, and 14 bases separated the two germline ends.